This passage covers 23 T cell receptor beta chains from one sample sequenced in a study of identifying expanded T cells in peripheral blood (dated by TCRdb to the late 2010s). The protocol used for the library was the immunoSEQ multiplex PCR assay. TCRdb took over this immuneACCESS table, retaining in-frame rearrangements with V and J assigned. Such tables are incomplete; in checked studies, under half of the missing clones stem from an unresolved V gene, and the remainder is unexplained. The sample records approximately 97,000 clones, around 89% of which are singletons. The top ten clonotypes cover about 14% of the sample. The material sequenced was blood. These receptors came from a person between 18 and 75 years old in good health.

The chain uses TRBV28 and TRBJ1-5; the D is unclear. Germline lookup yields CDR1 MDHEN and CDR2 SYDVKM. The CDR3 covers 14 residues. V was clipped by 2 bases and J by 7 bases, with 12 bases between them. This CDR3 is CASSLRGLRQPQHF. The DNA for the CDR3 is TGTGCCAGCAGTTTACGCGGACTTAGGCAGCCCCAGCATTTT.

This clone has only a few counts. The chain employs TRBV5-4 and TRBJ1-2; D may be TRBD1 (6 bases). Germline CDR1 SGHNT, CDR2 YYREEE (reference sequence). V was shortened by 0 bases and J by 4 bases, with 7 bases between the two germline ends. There are 13 residues in the CDR3. The CDR3 loop is CASSLDRVYGYTF. The CDR3 DNA follows: TGTGCCAGCAGCTTGGACAGGGTCTATGGCTACACCTTC. Using reference TRBV5-4 and TRBJ1-2 for the parts outside the CDR3, the full variable domain is ETGVTQSPTHLIKTRGQQVTLRCSSQSGHNTVSWYQQALGQGPQFIFQYYREEENGRGNFPPRFSGLQFPNYSSELNVNALELDDSALYLCASSLDRVYGYTFGSGTRLTVV.

J is TRBJ2-7 and V is TRBV28; D tentatively fits TRBD1 or TRBD2 (7 bases each). The V and J ends lost 6 bases and 3 bases respectively, with 18 bases between them. CDR1 is MDHEN and CDR2 is SYDVKM in the germline V gene. The CDR3 runs to 15 residues. In DNA, the CDR3 is TGTGCCAGCAGGGCCCAGGGGGGGGCCAACTACGAGCAGTACTTC. As protein: CASRAQGGANYEQYF.

This chain uses TRBV7-2 with TRBJ1-3, with D possibly TRBD1 on 6 matching bases. Germline V gene sequence: CDR1 SGHTA, CDR2 FQGNSA. The CDR3 loop spans 18 amino acids. V was pared by 3 bases and J by 2 bases, with 20 bases between. The CDR3 loop is CASSFYGGGPSTGNTIYF. Written as DNA, the CDR3 is TGTGCCAGCAGCTTTTACGGGGGGGGCCCCTCCACTGGAAACACCATATATTTT.

The chain employs TRBV9 and TRBJ1-1, with D possibly being TRBD1 (5 bases). Trimming took off 3 bases at V and 7 bases at J, with 10 bases between the two ends. Germline V CDR1 and CDR2: SGDLS, YYNGEE. The CDR3 length is 12 residues. The DNA for the CDR3 is TGTGCCAGCAGCGAGGGACGGAATGAAGCTTTCTTT. Its protein product is CASSEGRNEAFF. The variable domain in full, completed from reference TRBV9 and TRBJ1-1, reads DSGVTQTPKHLITATGQRVTLRCSPRSGDLSVYWYQQSLDQGLQFLIQYYNGEERAKGNILERFSAQQFPDLHSELNLSSLELGDSALYFCASSEGRNEAFFGQGTRLTVV.

J is TRBJ1-5 and V is TRBV6-1; D possibly corresponds to TRBD1 (5 bases). V lost 4 bases and J 0 bases, leaving 10 bases between the germline ends. The germline CDR1 and CDR2 sequences are MNHNS and SASEGT. This CDR3 spans 15 amino acids. CDR3 in DNA: TGTGCCAGCAGTGGACAGTTCTATAGCAATCAGCCCCAGCATTTT. Translating gives CASSGQFYSNQPQHF.

In this sample, this clone turned up once. J is TRBJ2-5 and V is TRBV27, with a possible D match to TRBD1 (6 bases). From germline, CDR1 is MNHEY and CDR2 SMNVEV (reference sequence). Deletions cut 4 bases from V and 2 bases from J, with 8 bases between. This CDR3 has 13 amino acids. The CDR3 spells CASSSGVQETQYF. DNA of the CDR3: TGTGCCAGCAGTTCAGGGGTTCAAGAGACCCAGTACTTC.

This sequence joins TRBV19 and TRBJ1-5; 7 nucleotides line up with TRBD1. The CDR3 sequence is 15 residues long. Trimming at V came to 4 bases and at J to 5 bases, leaving 8 bases not matched to a gene. The germline V gene encodes CDR1 LNHDA and CDR2 SQIVND (reference sequence). CDR3 sequence reads: CASSRGQQADQPQHF. The CDR3 DNA reads TGTGCCAGTAGTAGGGGACAGCAAGCAGATCAGCCCCAGCATTTT.

V and J are TRBV27 and TRBJ2-1; 10 bases align to TRBD2. V shed 2 bases and J 0 bases; nucleotides not matched to a gene: 4. Germline values: CDR1 MNHEY, CDR2 SMNVEV (reference sequence). The length of the CDR3 is 17 residues. This CDR3 is CASSLGLAGVSYNEQFF. DNA of the CDR3: TGTGCCAGCAGTTTAGGGCTAGCGGGGGTCTCCTACAATGAGCAGTTCTTC.

The chain is built from TRBV6-1 and TRBJ2-7; 9 bases align to TRBD1. Germline CDR1 is MNHNS and CDR2 is SASEGT. V lost 6 bases to trimming and J lost 6 bases; unmatched junction nucleotides: 12. The CDR3 is 15 amino acids. The CDR3 region has the DNA TGTGCCAGCAGCATTCAGGGACAGGGTAGTTCCGAGCAGTACTTC. Its protein is CASSIQGQGSSEQYF.

The CDR3 loop reads CASRQTGATDTQYF. CDR3 DNA: TGTGCCAGCAGGCAGACAGGGGCCACAGATACGCAGTATTTT. This chain connects TRBV7-9 to TRBJ2-3, with TRBD1 matching 8 bases. The CDR3 length is 14 residues. The V gene's germline CDR1 is SEHNR and CDR2 FQNEAQ (reference sequence). Trimming took 6 bases from V and 2 from J; bases not matched to a gene: 4.

This clone was seen only once. This chain connects TRBV5-4 to TRBJ2-5; tentative D call: TRBD1 (6 bases). The CDR3 is made up of 13 amino acids. V was clipped by 2 bases and J by 2 bases, with 7 bases between them. Germline CDR1 is SGHNT and CDR2 is YYREEE (reference sequence). DNA of the CDR3: TGTGCCAGCAGCTTACAGGGACAAGAGACCCAGTACTTC. It yields the protein CASSLQGQETQYF.

CDR3 nucleotides: TGTGCCAGCAGCCCCCCCCGGGGGGTTGACGGGGAGCTGTTTTTT. Protein sequence: CASSPPRGVDGELFF. The rearrangement links TRBV7-9 to TRBJ2-2, with 7 nucleotides matching TRBD2. CDR3 size: 15 residues. Germline CDR1 and CDR2: SEHNR and FQNEAQ (reference sequence). V lost 5 bases, J lost 7 bases, and 10 bases stayed unmatched.

The chain carries TRBV23-1 and TRBJ2-1; 8 positions agree with TRBD2. TRBV23-1 is flagged as an ORF with uncertain function. The CDR3 length is 18 residues. V lost 11 bases and J lost 5; bases outside the gene matches: 23. CDR3 DNA: TGCGCCCGCGCTGGGGCGGCGGGAGGCCACCCGCAGAACAATGAGCAGTTCTTC. This translates into CARAGAAGGHPQNNEQFF.

The rearrangement uses TRBV5-1 and TRBJ1-1; 7 bases fit TRBD1. V shed 3 bases and J 6 bases; nucleotides not matched to a gene: 11. The CDR3 length is 15 residues. Germline assignment: CDR1 SGHRS and CDR2 YFSETQ. The CDR3 loop reads CASSSLQGREAEAFF. CDR3 nucleotides: TGCGCCAGCAGCTCCCTACAGGGGAGGGAGGCTGAAGCTTTCTTT.

This clone appeared once. The V call is TRBV5-4, the J call TRBJ2-4; 14 bases align to TRBD2. CDR3 length equals 18 residues. The trim removed 4 bases at V and 0 bases at J, leaving 6 bases unmatched. Germline V lookup: CDR1 SGHNT, CDR2 YYREEE (reference sequence). CDR3 in amino acids: CASSLGTSGGLAKNIQYF. CDR3 in DNA: TGTGCCAGCAGCCTCGGGACTAGCGGGGGTCTAGCCAAAAACATTCAGTACTTC.

The chain combines TRBV7-6 with TRBJ2-7, with TRBD2 matching over 10 bases. The V gene end was trimmed by 3 bases and the J gene end by 0 bases; junction bases not matched to a gene: 2. Germline assignment: CDR1 SGHVS and CDR2 FNYEAQ. This CDR3 comprises 15 residues. CDR3: CASSLASGSSYEQYF. CDR3 bases: TGTGCCAGCAGCTTGGCTAGCGGGAGCTCCTACGAGCAGTACTTC.

The rearrangement joins TRBV5-4 to TRBJ2-5; 10 nucleotides align to TRBD1. This CDR3 comprises 16 residues. Trimming took 4 bases from V and 5 from J; bases not matched to a gene: 11. The V gene's germline CDR1 is SGHNT and CDR2 YYREEE (reference sequence). The CDR3 region is CASSTRGGQGRETQYF. As DNA, the CDR3 is TGTGCCAGCAGCACCCGGGGGGGACAGGGGAGGGAGACCCAGTACTTC.

This chain joins TRBV6-1 and TRBJ2-1; TRBD2 matches 8 bases. V lost 6 bases to trimming and J lost 9 bases; unmatched junction nucleotides: 7. Germline CDR1 reads MNHNS; CDR2 reads SASEGT. This CDR3 has 13 amino acids. The CDR3 spells CASSKAGGFEQFF. The DNA for the CDR3 is TGTGCCAGCAGCAAGGCGGGAGGTTTTGAGCAGTTCTTC.

In nucleotides, the CDR3 is TGTGCCAGCAGTATCTGGACACCTTTTGTCCTTTTCTTT. The encoded protein is CASSIWTPFVLFF. The V gene is TRBV27, the J gene TRBJ1-1; tentative D call: TRBD1 (5 bases). Germline V gives CDR1 MNHEY, CDR2 SMNVEV (reference sequence). With 5 bases removed from V and 13 bases from J, the gap between germline ends came to 20 bases. The length of the CDR3 is 13 residues.

The gene calls are TRBV15 and TRBJ2-5; TRBD1 might be the D (5 bases). V gave up 0 bases and J gave up 2 bases, with 10 bases separating them. The CDR3 runs 15 residues. Germline V gene data show CDR1 as LNHNV and CDR2 as YYDKDF (reference sequence). The CDR3 spells CATSRDVPGQETQYF. CDR3 bases: TGTGCCACCAGCAGAGATGTCCCAGGGCAAGAGACCCAGTACTTC.

The chain has TRBV19 and TRBJ2-7; D is unclear. CDR1 is LNHDA and CDR2 is SQIVND in the germline V gene (reference sequence). CDR3 length: 12 amino acids. V lost 10 bases and J 1 base, leaving 11 bases between the germline ends. In nucleotides, the CDR3 is TGTGCCACCGCTACTTCTTCCTACGAGCAGTACTTC. As protein: CATATSSYEQYF. Supplemented by reference TRBV19 and TRBJ2-7, the full variable domain reads DGGITQSPKYLFRKEGQNVTLSCEQNLNHDAMYWYRQDPGQGLRLIYYSQIVNDFQKGDIAEGYSVSREKKESFPLTVTSAQKNPTAFYLCATATSSYEQYFGPGTRLTVT.

The genes are TRBV5-1 and TRBJ2-1; possible D gene TRBD1, 6 bases. In germline, CDR1 is SGHRS, CDR2 YFSETQ. This CDR3 has 14 amino acids. Trimming pared 0 bases from V and 3 bases from J, leaving 7 bases between. The CDR3 nucleotides are TGCGCCAGCAGCTTGGGACAGGACTACAATGAGCAGTTCTTC. This translates into CASSLGQDYNEQFF.